This T cell receptor beta chain derives from a study of T cell clones after liver transplantation. The CDR3 loop spans 17 amino acids. J lost 6 bases, V lost 6 bases, and 16 bases had no gene match. Germline CDR1 MDHEN, CDR2 SYDVKM. Turning to this clone: Its antigen is as yet unknown.

Overall study results and limits: Rather than being deleted, graft donor-reactive T cells may have moved into the graft. Circulating graft-donor-reactive CD4 TCRbeta sequences fell significantly post-transplant in most of the 8 subjects.

Only in-frame clones appear in the TCRdb table, and some are missing; sequencing was by immunoSEQ multiplex PCR. The sample shows 55,000 to 70,000 clones, around 92% of them seen only once. V gene TRBV28 combines with J gene TRBJ2-3; 9 bases map to TRBD2. Here the sequenced sample was CD4+ T cells from blood, taken less than 27 months after liver transplant. This TCR came from a human patient who received a liver transplant. Some T cells may trace back to the graft donor. The CDR3 region has the DNA TGTGCCAGCAGCAACCAGCGGTCGATAGCGGGAGCGGATACGCAGTATTTT. It specifies CASSNQRSIAGADTQYF.